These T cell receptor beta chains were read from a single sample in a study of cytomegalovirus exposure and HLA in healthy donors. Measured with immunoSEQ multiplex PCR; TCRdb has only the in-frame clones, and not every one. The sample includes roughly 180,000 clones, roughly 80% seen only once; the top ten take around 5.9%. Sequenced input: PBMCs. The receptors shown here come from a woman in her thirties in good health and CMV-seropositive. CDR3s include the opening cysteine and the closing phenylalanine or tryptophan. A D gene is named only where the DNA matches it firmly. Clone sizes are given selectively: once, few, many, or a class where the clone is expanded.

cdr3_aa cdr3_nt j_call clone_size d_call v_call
CASRPGLANTGELFF TGTGCCAGCAGGCCGGGACTAGCGAACACCGGGGAGCTGTTTTTT TRBJ2-2 once TRBD2 TRBV7-9
CASRRGGVPDTQYF TGTGCCAGTCGGCGAGGGGGCGTCCCAGATACGCAGTATTTT TRBJ2-3 NA TRBD1 TRBV19
CASSLGGRHNEQFF TGTGCCAGCAGCTTAGGCGGGAGGCACAATGAGCAGTTCTTC TRBJ2-1 NA TRBD2 TRBV11-3
CASSFDRGMGGEAFF TGCGCCAGCAGCTTTGACAGAGGAATGGGGGGTGAAGCTTTCTTT TRBJ1-1 NA NA TRBV5-1
CASSSPRQRRNEQFF TGTGCCAGCAGCTCACCCCGACAAAGACGTAATGAGCAGTTCTTC TRBJ2-1 NA NA TRBV5-4
CASSRDRDTEAFF TGTGCTAGCAGTCGAGACAGGGACACTGAAGCTTTCTTT TRBJ1-1 NA TRBD1 TRBV7-7
CASSPTPLAGDGSYEQYF TGTGCCAGCAGCCCTACCCCACTAGCGGGAGACGGCTCCTACGAGCAGTACTTC TRBJ2-7 NA TRBD2 TRBV4-2
CASSYSGTGGYEQYF TGTGCCAGCAGCTACTCCGGGACAGGGGGCTACGAGCAGTACTTC TRBJ2-7 NA TRBD1 TRBV7-3
CASSPRRDWGRETQYF TGTGCCAGCTCACCCCGCCGGGACTGGGGGAGAGAGACCCAGTACTTC TRBJ2-5 NA NA TRBV18
CASSESGTGSNEQYF TGCGCCAGCAGTGAGTCGGGGACAGGGTCTAACGAGCAGTACTTC TRBJ2-7 NA TRBD1 TRBV10-2
CASSYRQENNEQFF TGTGCCAGCAGTTACCGACAGGAAAACAATGAGCAGTTCTTC TRBJ2-1 NA NA TRBV6-6
CASSPRTSPYEQYF TGTGCCAGCAGCCCCCGGACATCGCCCTACGAGCAGTACTTC TRBJ2-7 few NA TRBV5-6
CASRPGQVYGYTF TGTGCCAGCAGACCCGGACAGGTCTATGGCTACACCTTC TRBJ1-2 NA TRBD1 TRBV27
CASSPGQGLGNQPQHF TGCGCCAGCAGCCCGGGACAGGGGCTGGGCAATCAGCCCCAGCATTTT TRBJ1-5 NA TRBD1 TRBV5-1
CASGPTTEQYF TGTGCCAGCGGGCCGACGACCGAGCAGTACTTC TRBJ2-7 NA NA TRBV2
CASSLEFRRSTDTQYF TGTGCCAGCAGTTTGGAGTTTCGACGGAGCACAGATACGCAGTATTTT TRBJ2-3 few NA TRBV27
CASSFPGVEETQYF TGTGCCAGCAGCTTTCCCGGGGTCGAAGAGACCCAGTACTTC TRBJ2-5 NA NA TRBV5-5
CASSSTGTSGFLEQFF TGTGCCAGCAGTTCAACCGGGACTAGCGGCTTCCTGGAGCAGTTCTTC TRBJ2-1 once TRBD2 TRBV6-5
CASSPGTGSHYGYTF TGTGCCAGCAGCCCCGGGACAGGGTCCCACTATGGCTACACCTTC TRBJ1-2 NA TRBD1 TRBV5-4
CASSLAGSRDTQYF TGTGCCAGCAGCTTAGCGGGGTCAAGAGATACGCAGTATTTT TRBJ2-3 NA TRBD2 TRBV6-1
CASQGALVPEAFF TGTGCCAGTCAGGGGGCGCTAGTCCCTGAAGCTTTCTTT TRBJ1-1 NA TRBD1 TRBV28
CASSSGSNQPQHF TGTGCCAGCAGTTCCGGGTCCAATCAGCCCCAGCATTTT TRBJ1-5 NA NA TRBV28
CASSEWVTRNTGELFF TGTGCCAGCAGTGAATGGGTCACTAGGAACACCGGGGAGCTGTTTTTT TRBJ2-2 NA NA TRBV25-1
CASRSDQGWGEKLFF TGTGCCAGCAGGTCTGATCAGGGGTGGGGTGAAAAACTGTTTTTT TRBJ1-4 NA NA TRBV7-9
CASSFIGGGPYEQYF TGCGCCAGCAGCTTTATAGGCGGGGGACCCTACGAGCAGTACTTC TRBJ2-7 NA TRBD2 TRBV5-1
CASSEGRGYEQYF TGTGCCAGCAGCGAAGGAAGGGGTTACGAGCAGTACTTC TRBJ2-7 NA NA TRBV7-2
CASSYQGAGNQPQHF TGTGCCAGCAGTTACCAGGGGGCTGGCAATCAGCCCCAGCATTTT TRBJ1-5 NA TRBD1 TRBV28
CASSPVSGTGELFF TGTGCCAGCAGCCCAGTTAGCGGCACCGGGGAGCTGTTTTTT TRBJ2-2 NA NA TRBV7-8
CASSQQAGTKDNEQFF TGTGCCAGCAGCCAACAGGCCGGGACTAAAGACAATGAGCAGTTCTTC TRBJ2-1 NA TRBD2 TRBV4-2
CASSDLGQLQETQYF TGCGCCAGCAGCGACCTGGGACAACTTCAAGAGACCCAGTACTTC TRBJ2-5 NA NA TRBV4-1
CASRRGQEDEKLFF TGTGCCAGCAGGAGGGGACAAGAGGATGAAAAACTGTTTTTT TRBJ1-4 NA NA TRBV2
CASRPTGYNEQFF TGTGCCAGCAGACCCACAGGGTACAATGAGCAGTTCTTC TRBJ2-1 NA NA TRBV11-2
CASSFRTSGQETQYF TGTGCCAGCAGCTTTCGGACTAGCGGCCAAGAGACCCAGTACTTC TRBJ2-5 NA TRBD2 TRBV13
CASAWAQETQYF TGTGCCAGCGCGTGGGCACAAGAGACCCAGTACTTC TRBJ2-5 NA NA TRBV6-5
CASSLRADRFNEQFF TGTGCCAGCAGCTTAAGAGCTGACAGGTTCAATGAGCAGTTCTTC TRBJ2-1 NA NA TRBV5-6
CASSIGRMNTGELFF TGTGCCAGTAGTATAGGGCGGATGAACACCGGGGAGCTGTTTTTT TRBJ2-2 few NA TRBV19
CASSLGFNGYTF TGTGCCAGCAGCTTGGGCTTTAATGGCTACACCTTC TRBJ1-2 NA NA TRBV7-2
CASSLRGPGTDTQYF TGTGCCAGCAGCTTGAGGGGGCCTGGCACAGATACGCAGTATTTT TRBJ2-3 once TRBD1 TRBV5-6
CASSLTDNADSPLHF TGTGCCAGCTCACTAACGGACAATGCAGATTCACCCCTCCACTTT TRBJ1-6 NA NA TRBV18
CASSQVVQINYGYTF TGCGCCAGCAGCCAAGTCGTTCAGATTAACTATGGCTACACCTTC TRBJ1-2 NA NA TRBV4-1
CASSLSETEAFF TGTGCCAGCAGCTTGTCGGAGACTGAAGCTTTCTTT TRBJ1-1 NA NA TRBV9
CASSPGPPSGPPYEQYF TGTGCCAGCAGCCCCGGTCCCCCTAGCGGGCCCCCCTACGAGCAGTACTTC TRBJ2-7 NA TRBD2 TRBV5-4
CASSEAESDTQYF TGCGCCAGCAGTGAGGCGGAGTCGGATACGCAGTATTTT TRBJ2-3 NA NA TRBV10-1
CASSLPGQKETQYF TGTGCCAGCAGCTTACCGGGACAGAAGGAGACCCAGTACTTC TRBJ2-5 NA TRBD1 TRBV5-4
CASGHLSSYNSPLHF TGTGCCAGCGGACACTTAAGCTCCTATAATTCGCCCCTCCACTTT TRBJ1-6 NA NA TRBV19
CASSDSLMNTEAFF TGCGCCAGCAGTGACAGCCTTATGAACACTGAAGCTTTCTTT TRBJ1-1 few NA TRBV4-3
CASSPVANSGTSNTGELFF TGTGCCAGCAGCCCGGTGGCGAATAGCGGGACTTCGAACACCGGGGAGCTGTTTTTT TRBJ2-2 few TRBD2 TRBV5-4
CTSSSISRGYREQYF TGCACCAGCAGCTCAATCTCCCGGGGGTACCGCGAGCAGTACTTC TRBJ2-7 NA NA TRBV1
CASGRDRGYEQYF TGTGCCAGCGGCCGGGACAGGGGCTACGAGCAGTACTTC TRBJ2-7 NA TRBD1 TRBV2
CASSFESGLTGELFF TGTGCCAGCAGCTTTGAGTCAGGGCTCACCGGGGAGCTGTTTTTT TRBJ2-2 NA NA TRBV5-6
CATPRTSGGVRGETQYF TGTGCCACCCCGCGGACTAGCGGGGGGGTGAGGGGAGAGACCCAGTACTTC TRBJ2-5 NA TRBD2 TRBV5-8
CASRQLVWRGGQRKGDEQFF TGTGCCAGCAGGCAACTTGTGTGGCGGGGGGGCCAACGTAAAGGCGATGAGCAGTTCTTC TRBJ2-1 NA TRBD2 TRBV27
CASSLTGDRGLWTEAFF TGTGCCAGCAGCCTTACGGGGGACAGGGGGCTCTGGACTGAAGCTTTCTTT TRBJ1-1 few TRBD1 TRBV7-9
CASRGEGNTEAFF TGTGCCAGCAGGGGGGAGGGGAACACTGAAGCTTTCTTT TRBJ1-1 NA NA TRBV2
CAISATAGGSGEKLFF TGTGCCATCAGTGCTACAGCCGGAGGGTCGGGTGAAAAACTGTTTTTT TRBJ1-4 NA NA TRBV10-3
CASRTGQYYNSPLHF TGTGCCAGTAGGACGGGACAGTACTATAATTCACCCCTCCACTTT TRBJ1-6 NA TRBD1 TRBV19
CASSLDSGADMRAFF TGTGCCAGCAGCTTAGACTCAGGGGCGGACATGCGAGCTTTCTTT TRBJ1-1 few NA TRBV7-2
CASSFRLANEQYF TGTGCCAGCAGCTTCCGGCTAGCTAATGAGCAGTACTTC TRBJ2-7 once NA TRBV13
CASSVDRGVLSNQPQHF TGTGCCAGCAGTGTGGACAGGGGAGTCCTCAGCAATCAGCCCCAGCATTTT TRBJ1-5 NA TRBD1 TRBV6-1
CASSQDTTGTYGYTF TGCGCCAGCAGCCAAGATACAACAGGGACCTATGGCTACACCTTC TRBJ1-2 NA NA TRBV4-3